Sequencing of this T cell receptor beta chain was carried out in a study of cytomegalovirus exposure and HLA in healthy donors. PCR involved 60 Vbeta and 13 Jbeta primers. TCRdb keeps only in-frame clones here, not all; method: immunoSEQ multiplex PCR. The sample yields about 170,000 clones, less than 85% seen once. The germline gives CDR1 LNHNV, CDR2 YYDKDF (reference sequence). This CDR3 contains 16 residues. Trimming took off 0 bases at V and 4 bases at J, with 15 bases between the two ends. The V call is TRBV15, the J call TRBJ1-2; D uncertain. This sequence originates from a male donor in good health and CMV-seronegative. The sample consisted of PBMCs. This CDR3 reads CATSREPVRGFYGYTF. CDR3 DNA: TGTGCCACCAGCAGAGAGCCGGTACGGGGTTTCTATGGCTACACCTTC.